This is a list of T cell receptor beta chains from one sample in a study of cytomegalovirus exposure and HLA in healthy donors. TCRdb keeps only in-frame clones here, not all; method: immunoSEQ multiplex PCR. The data hold around 150,000 clones, with 86% observed a single time. Sequencing was done on a sample of PBMCs. The source of these receptors is a woman in her thirties in good health and CMV-seronegative. The CDR3 runs from the conserved cysteine through the conserved F or W. A D gene is named only where the DNA matches it firmly. Clone sizes are given selectively: once, few, many, or a class where the clone is expanded.

D	size	length	V	J	DNA	CDR3
NA	NA	14	TRBV15	TRBJ1-4	TGTGCCACCAGCAGAGACAGGGGATCTGAAAAACTGTTTTTT	CATSRDRGSEKLFF
NA	few	14	TRBV19	TRBJ2-1	TGTGCCAGTAGCCTCAGGGGAGCCTACAATGAGCAGTTCTTC	CASSLRGAYNEQFF
NA	NA	12	TRBV29-1	TRBJ2-7	TGCAGCGTTGAAGACACTTTCGACGAGCAGTACTTC	CSVEDTFDEQYF
NA	NA	15	TRBV7-2	TRBJ2-3	TGTGCCAGCAGCTTAACACAACGGTTGACAGATACGCAGTATTTT	CASSLTQRLTDTQYF
TRBD2	NA	17	TRBV25-1	TRBJ2-5	TGTGCCAGCAGTGAATTTAGGAAGGGACTAGCGGGAGAGACCCAGTACTTC	CASSEFRKGLAGETQYF
NA	NA	15	TRBV7-3	TRBJ2-2	TGTGCCAGCAGCCTAGTAACGGGCGGGGCCGGGGAGCTGTTTTTT	CASSLVTGGAGELFF
TRBD1	NA	13	TRBV19	TRBJ1-1	TGTGCCAGTAGTAGCGGGACAGGGAGTAAAGCTTTCTTT	CASSSGTGSKAFF
NA	NA	13	TRBV7-8	TRBJ1-2	TGTGCCAGCAGCACTGGCAAAAACTATGGCTACACCTTC	CASSTGKNYGYTF
NA	NA	12	TRBV6-5	TRBJ2-7	TGTGCCAGCAGCACCGGGAGTCACGAGCAGTACTTC	CASSTGSHEQYF
NA	NA	16	TRBV18	TRBJ2-2	TGTGCCAGCTCCCAGACAAATATCGCGAACACCGGGGAGCTGTTTTTT	CASSQTNIANTGELFF
NA	NA	14	TRBV7-9	TRBJ1-6	TGTGCCAGCAGCTTAGAAAGTGAAAATTCACCCCTCCACTTT	CASSLESENSPLHF
NA	NA	12	TRBV5-4	TRBJ1-1	TGTGCCAGCAGCTTGGATACCCTGGGGGCTTTCTTT	CASSLDTLGAFF
TRBD1	NA	14	TRBV9	TRBJ1-4	TGTGCCAGCAGCGTTGGACAGGCTAATGAAAAACTGTTTTTT	CASSVGQANEKLFF
TRBD2	NA	15	TRBV7-2	TRBJ2-5	TGTGCCAGCAGCTTGGGACTAGCGGGACAAGAGACCCAGTACTTC	CASSLGLAGQETQYF
TRBD2	NA	15	TRBV28	TRBJ2-7	TGTGCCAGCAGCCAAGGGTATAGCGGGATGTACGAGCAGTACTTC	CASSQGYSGMYEQYF
TRBD2	NA	13	TRBV19	TRBJ2-1	TGTGCCAGTGGACTAGCGGGGGGGCTCGAGCAGTTCTTC	CASGLAGGLEQFF
NA	NA	16	TRBV6-4	TRBJ2-1	TGTGCCAGCAGTGTATCGGGGAATTCTCCCCTTTATGAGCAGTTCTTC	CASSVSGNSPLYEQFF
TRBD2	NA	16	TRBV6-1	TRBJ2-2	TGTGCCAGCAGTGAAGCGCGGGGGGGCGCCATCGGGGAGCTGTTTTTT	CASSEARGGAIGELFF
TRBD2	NA	15	TRBV6-1	TRBJ2-1	TGTGCCAGCAGTCAAGCGGGGGGTATCTACAATGAGCAGTTCTTC	CASSQAGGIYNEQFF
TRBD1	NA	13	TRBV6-5	TRBJ1-2	TGTGCCAGCAGTGACAAGGGACAGGGATGCTACACCTTC	CASSDKGQGCYTF
TRBD1	NA	17	TRBV7-2	TRBJ2-7	TGTGCCAGCAGCTCCGGCTACCCGACAGGGCCAAGACACGAGCAGTACTTC	CASSSGYPTGPRHEQYF
TRBD2	NA	15	TRBV2	TRBJ2-3	TGTGCCAGCAGGAGACTAGCTGAAGGCACAGATACGCAGTATTTT	CASRRLAEGTDTQYF
TRBD1	NA	15	TRBV10-3	TRBJ2-7	TGTGCCATCAGTGATTCACGGACAGGGTCCTACGAGCAGTACTTC	CAISDSRTGSYEQYF
NA	NA	15	TRBV27	TRBJ1-2	TGTGCCAGCAGTTTCTCCAGGGTAGGGAACTATGGCTACACCTTC	CASSFSRVGNYGYTF
TRBD2	NA	20	TRBV9	TRBJ2-5	TGTGCCAGCAGCGCCAATCAGGCGGGACTAGCGGGAGGGGATCAAGAGACCCAGTACTTC	CASSANQAGLAGGDQETQYF
TRBD2	NA	17	TRBV11-3	TRBJ2-3	TGTGCCAGCAGCTTGGGACTAGCGGGAGTCGAGCGAGATACGCAGTATTTT	CASSLGLAGVERDTQYF
NA	NA	15	TRBV19	TRBJ1-1	TGTGCCAGCAGCCCCGCAGACTATAAGAACACTGAAGCTTTCTTT	CASSPADYKNTEAFF
NA	few	14	TRBV7-9	TRBJ1-5	TGTGCCAGCAGCCTGGACGGCTTCAATCAGCCCCAGCATTTT	CASSLDGFNQPQHF
TRBD2	NA	14	TRBV30	TRBJ2-1	TGTGCCTGGAAATGGGGGACTAGCATCGATGAGCAGTTCTTC	CAWKWGTSIDEQFF
NA	NA	13	TRBV7-2	TRBJ1-1	TGTGCCAGCAGCTTAACTGGGAAAGGTGAAGCTTTCTTT	CASSLTGKGEAFF
TRBD1	NA	15	TRBV6-1	TRBJ1-3	TGTGCCAGCAGGGGACAGGGGGTCTCTGGAAACACCATATATTTT	CASRGQGVSGNTIYF
NA	NA	16	TRBV6-5	TRBJ2-7	TGTGCCAGCAGTTATTCTCTTGGGGACAACCCCTACGAGCAGTACTTC	CASSYSLGDNPYEQYF
NA	NA	13	TRBV19	TRBJ1-5	TGTGCCAGTAGTATAGGCCCACCCGAGGCCCAGCATTTT	CASSIGPPEAQHF
TRBD1	NA	14	TRBV19	TRBJ1-5	TGTGCCAGTAGTCTGACAGGGGGGTATCAGCCCCAGCATTTT	CASSLTGGYQPQHF
TRBD1	NA	15	TRBV18	TRBJ2-1	TGTGCCAGCTCACCCGGACAGGGTAATGACAATGAGCAGTTCTTC	CASSPGQGNDNEQFF
TRBD2	NA	16	TRBV6-1	TRBJ2-1	TGTGCCAGCAGTGAGGGACTAGCTCTAGGCTACAATGAGCAGTTCTTC	CASSEGLALGYNEQFF
NA	NA	15	TRBV5-1	TRBJ1-3	TGCGCCAGCAGCTTGGGTGGTAAAACTGGAAACACCATATATTTT	CASSLGGKTGNTIYF
TRBD1	few	13	TRBV2	TRBJ1-2	TGTGCCAGCCGGGACAGCGGTTCCTATGGCTACACCTTC	CASRDSGSYGYTF
TRBD1	NA	13	TRBV5-1	TRBJ1-2	TGCGCCAGCAGGGGGGACAGCAACTATGGCTACACCTTC	CASRGDSNYGYTF
NA	NA	15	TRBV27	TRBJ2-1	TGTGCCAGCAGTTCGGTATTTGGGGCTTCCAATGAGCAGTTCTTC	CASSSVFGASNEQFF
NA	NA	12	TRBV5-4	TRBJ1-1	TGTGCCAGCAGCCCGGGGGGCAGGGCAGCTTTCTTT	CASSPGGRAAFF
NA	NA	17	TRBV6-1	TRBJ2-5	TGTGCCAGCAGTGAACATTCAGGGGGGGGTCGGCAAGAGACCCAGTACTTC	CASSEHSGGGRQETQYF
NA	NA	18	TRBV5-1	TRBJ2-7	TGCGCCAGCAGCTTGGGGTTTCAGCAGAGGGACGTACCCTACGAGCAGTACTTC	CASSLGFQQRDVPYEQYF
NA	NA	14	TRBV4-2	TRBJ2-7	TGTGCCAGCAGCCAATCCTCGATAGGGTTCGAGCAGTACTTC	CASSQSSIGFEQYF
TRBD1	few	17	TRBV4-2	TRBJ1-6	TGTGCCAGCAGCCAAGAACCGTCCGGACAGGGAGGTTCACCCCTCCACTTT	CASSQEPSGQGGSPLHF
NA	NA	13	TRBV29-1	TRBJ2-1	TGCAGCGTTGACGGCAGGGGGAGGAATGAGCAGTTCTTC	CSVDGRGRNEQFF
NA	NA	14	TRBV28	TRBJ1-2	TGTGCCAGCAGTTCGGGAGGGGAAGGGTATGGCTACACCTTC	CASSSGGEGYGYTF
TRBD2	NA	16	TRBV9	TRBJ2-3	TGTGCCAGCAGCGGCGTATCGCGGGGGGGCACAGATACGCAGTATTTT	CASSGVSRGGTDTQYF
TRBD1	NA	14	TRBV2	TRBJ2-7	TGTGCCAGCAGTGAGGGGACAGGACGGCTCGAGCAGTACTTC	CASSEGTGRLEQYF
NA	NA	13	TRBV9	TRBJ1-3	TGTGCCAGCAGCGACTCCTCTGGAAACACCATATATTTT	CASSDSSGNTIYF
NA	NA	17	TRBV7-2	TRBJ2-6	TGTGCCAGCAGCCCCAAGGCAGGGGAAGCAGGGGCCAACGTCCTGACTTTC	CASSPKAGEAGANVLTF
TRBD1	NA	12	TRBV29-1	TRBJ1-1	TGCAGCGTAGCGGGACAGCCACAGGGGGCTTTCTTT	CSVAGQPQGAFF